The 25 T cell receptor beta chains listed next were all sequenced from one sample in a study of blood T cell repertoires in COVID-19. Measured with immunoSEQ multiplex PCR; TCRdb has only the in-frame clones, and not every one. This table holds about 250,000 clones, around 88% found once. Sequencing was performed on peripheral blood. These receptors came from an elderly man with acute or convalescent COVID-19.

The chain combines TRBV7-2 with TRBJ2-2; 9 nucleotides align to TRBD2. V gave up 1 base and J gave up 1 base; unmatched junction bases: 7. Germline V gene sequence: CDR1 SGHTA, CDR2 FQGNSA. This CDR3 has 18 residues. CDR3 nucleotides: TGTGCCAGCAGCTTAGACCCCTGGCGGGGGGGGAACACCGGGGAGCTGTTTTTT. As protein: CASSLDPWRGGNTGELFF.

The CDR3 region is CASSRSLGTGGLETQYF. CDR3 nucleotides: TGTGCCAGCAGCCGTAGTCTCGGGACAGGGGGCTTGGAGACCCAGTACTTC. This chain links TRBV7-2 with TRBJ2-5, with TRBD1 matching 12 bases. CDR1 and CDR2 from the germline V gene are SGHTA and FQGNSA. CDR3 length: 17 amino acids. V was pared by 5 bases and J by 5 bases, with 12 bases of the junction left unmatched.

This clone was observed a few times. V is TRBV28 and J is TRBJ2-5; 9 nucleotides align to TRBD2. Germline CDR1 reads MDHEN; CDR2 reads SYDVKM. CDR3 length: 14 residues. V trimming: 3 bases; J trimming: 1 base; junction bases outside the gene matches: 0. CDR3 sequence: CASSLTSGQETQYF. CDR3 in DNA: TGTGCCAGCAGTTTGACTAGCGGCCAAGAGACCCAGTACTTC. Full variable domain (outside the CDR3, taken from reference TRBV28 and TRBJ2-5): DVKVTQSSRYLVKRTGEKVFLECVQDMDHENMFWYRQDPGLGLRLIYFSYDVKMKEKGDIPEGYSVSREKKERFSLILESASTNQTSMYLCASSLTSGQETQYFGPGTRLLVL.

The genes are TRBV24-1 and TRBJ2-2; D is perhaps TRBD1 (6 bases). Germline V gene sequence: CDR1 KGHDR, CDR2 SFDVKD. The CDR3 extends over 15 amino acids. V was pared by 6 bases and J by 5 bases, with 15 bases between. CDR3 nucleotide sequence: TGTGCCACCAGTAAGCCACAGGGCGGGACCGGGGAGCTGTTTTTT. Amino acid sequence: CATSKPQGGTGELFF.

In nucleotides, the CDR3 is TGTGCCAGTAGCATGACAGGGGGCGTGGGCAATCAGCCCCAGCATTTT. Protein product: CASSMTGGVGNQPQHF. The rearrangement joins TRBV19 to TRBJ1-5, with 10 bases identical to TRBD1. Germline trimming cut 6 bases from V and 2 bases from J; bases unmatched to any gene: 7. The CDR3 consists of 16 residues. Germline V gene lookup returns CDR1 LNHDA and CDR2 SQIVND (reference sequence).

The V gene is TRBV11-2, the J gene TRBJ1-2; 8 positions match TRBD1. Germline CDR1 and CDR2: SGHAT and FQNNGV. V shed 3 bases, J shed 4 bases, and the junction held 10 bases outside the gene matches. The CDR3 has 16 residues. The CDR3 here is CASSFRQGIVGYGYTF. CDR3 DNA sequence: TGTGCCAGCAGCTTCAGACAGGGGATAGTGGGCTATGGCTACACCTTC.

This rearrangement joins TRBV3-1 (or the pseudogene TRBV3-2) to TRBJ2-5; a weak D match, TRBD1 (5 bases). The ends were cut back, 6 bases at V and 1 base at J, with 15 bases in the middle. The germline V gene has CDR1 LGHDT and CDR2 YNNKEL (reference sequence). The CDR3 covers 15 residues. CDR3 residues: CASRRKSGAQETQYF. CDR3 bases: TGTGCCAGCAGACGCAAGTCTGGGGCCCAAGAGACCCAGTACTTC.

The genes are TRBV19 and TRBJ2-3; D may be TRBD2 (5 bases). Looked up from germline, CDR1 is LNHDA and CDR2 is SQIVND (reference sequence). Trimming removed 6 bases from V and 0 bases from J, with 13 bases in between. The CDR3 length is 15 residues. The CDR3 here is CASRTIARSTDTQYF. In DNA, the CDR3 is TGTGCCAGTAGGACTATAGCGAGGAGCACAGATACGCAGTATTTT.

A word on this clone: The junction departs from the called germline gene at one end, perhaps through a read error. The V call is TRBV6-5, the J call TRBJ1-1; 7 nucleotides match TRBD1. CDR1 is MNHEY, CDR2 SVGAGI, per germline. The CDR3 runs to 15 residues. CDR3 in DNA: TGTGCCAGCAGTTGGGGGACAGCAGCGAACGCTGAAGCTTTCTTT. Protein product: CASSWGTAANAEAFF.

The chain couples TRBV6-2 or TRBV6-3 to TRBJ2-7; 7 positions match TRBD2. The CDR3 is made up of 14 amino acids. V dropped 0 bases and J dropped 6; count of bases not matched to a gene: 5. CDR1 is MNHEY, CDR2 SVGEGT, per germline. The chain's CDR3 is CASSYSMGGSEQYF. The CDR3, as DNA: TGTGCCAGCAGTTACTCGATGGGGGGGAGCGAGCAGTACTTC.

This chain joins TRBV21-1 and TRBJ2-7; the table's TRBD1 call for D was not verified on the DNA. TRBV21-1 is a pseudogene. This CDR3 is 15 amino acids long. For the CDR3, the DNA is TGTGCCAGCACCGTCGAGGGGGAACCTATCTACGAGCAGTACTTC. It specifies CASTVEGEPIYEQYF.

As concerns this clone: Distinct nucleotide sequences in the sample also encode this CDR3. The chain joins TRBV5-1 to TRBJ2-6; TRBD1 matches at 7 bases. Germline V gene lookup returns CDR1 SGHRS and CDR2 YFSETQ. The CDR3 runs 16 residues. J was trimmed by 4 bases and V by 0 bases; bases with no gene match: 4. CDR3 DNA sequence: TGCGCCAGCAGCTTGGGACAGGGTTCCGGGGCCAACGTCCTGACTTTC. It is translated as CASSLGQGSGANVLTF.

This clone was detected only once. The rearrangement joins TRBV4-3 to TRBJ2-1; 11 nucleotides agree with TRBD1. In germline, CDR1 is LGHNA, CDR2 YSLEER. The V gene end was trimmed by 5 bases and the J gene end by 3 bases; junction bases not matched to a gene: 3. This CDR3 spans 15 amino acids. The CDR3 sequence is CASSSGQGVYNEQFF. The CDR3 bases are TGCGCCAGCAGCTCGGGACAGGGGGTCTACAATGAGCAGTTCTTC.

V is TRBV7-8 and J is TRBJ2-1, with 10 bases identical to TRBD2. Unmatched junction bases numbered 5, after V lost 4 bases and J lost 2 bases. This CDR3 comprises 16 residues. The germline V gene encodes CDR1 SGHVS and CDR2 FQNEAQ. CDR3 protein: CASSWPGTSAYNEQFF. CDR3 coding DNA: TGTGCCAGCAGCTGGCCCGGGACTAGCGCCTACAATGAGCAGTTCTTC.

The chain has TRBV10-3 and TRBJ2-1; D is perhaps TRBD1 (7 bases). From germline, CDR1 is ENHRY and CDR2 SYGVKD. The CDR3 spans 11 residues. V lost 11 bases to trimming and J lost 7 bases, with 12 bases between them. The CDR3 DNA reads TGTGCCTCACAGGGGAGGAATGAGCAGTTCTTC. This translates into CASQGRNEQFF.

V and J are TRBV4-1 and TRBJ2-1, with TRBD2 identical over 7 bases. CDR1 is MGHRA and CDR2 is YSYEKL in the germline V gene. Germline trimming cut 0 bases from V and 2 bases from J; bases unmatched to any gene: 7. The CDR3 totals 17 residues. CDR3: CASSQEKGLPTYNEQFF. CDR3 nucleotides: TGCGCCAGCAGCCAAGAGAAGGGACTACCGACCTACAATGAGCAGTTCTTC.

The gene calls are TRBV9 and TRBJ1-2; tentatively, D is TRBD1 (5 bases). From germline, CDR1 is SGDLS and CDR2 YYNGEE. The CDR3 covers 12 residues. Trimming shortened V by 6 bases and J by 3 bases, and 9 bases separated the two germline ends. CDR3 loop: CASIGVDYGYTF. In nucleotides, the CDR3 is TGTGCCAGCATAGGGGTGGACTATGGCTACACCTTC.

The V and J genes are TRBV19 and TRBJ2-5; 9 bases map to TRBD2. The V gene end was trimmed by 6 bases and the J gene end by 5 bases; junction bases not matched to a gene: 7. Germline V lookup: CDR1 LNHDA, CDR2 SQIVND (reference sequence). This CDR3 has 14 amino acids. The CDR3 DNA reads as TGTGCCAGTAGACCGGGACTAGCATACGAGACCCAGTACTTC. This codes for CASRPGLAYETQYF. The complete variable domain, with remaining parts taken from reference TRBV19 and TRBJ2-5, reads DGGITQSPKYLFRKEGQNVTLSCEQNLNHDAMYWYRQDPGQGLRLIYYSQIVNDFQKGDIAEGYSVSREKKESFPLTVTSAQKNPTAFYLCASRPGLAYETQYFGPGTRLLVL.

V is TRBV27 and J is TRBJ2-1, with 9 bases identical to TRBD1. V shed 3 bases, J shed 5 bases, and the junction held 5 bases outside the gene matches. The germline V gene has CDR1 MNHEY and CDR2 SMNVEV (reference sequence). The CDR3 runs 15 residues. This CDR3 reads CASSFLGTGNNEQFF. The CDR3 DNA sequence: TGTGCCAGCAGTTTTTTAGGGACAGGGAACAATGAGCAGTTCTTC.

V gene TRBV28 combines with J gene TRBJ1-5; the match to TRBD1 covers 10 bases. After removal of 4 bases from V and 6 bases from J, the junction contained 9 bases not matched to a gene. CDR1 is MDHEN and CDR2 is SYDVKM in the germline V gene. The CDR3 totals 16 residues. The CDR3 DNA follows: TGTGCCAGCAGTTCTCAGCGACAGGGGGCTTTTCAGCCCCAGCATTTT. Protein product: CASSSQRQGAFQPQHF.

This rearrangement joins TRBV12-3 or TRBV12-4 to TRBJ1-2, with D perhaps TRBD1 (6 bases). Trimming removed 8 bases from V and 4 bases from J, with 14 bases in between. CDR3 length: 13 residues. The CDR3 sequence is CASCRDTRYGYTF. The CDR3 DNA reads as TGTGCCAGCTGCCGGGACACCCGCTATGGCTACACCTTC.

This chain connects TRBV6-6 to TRBJ1-1; no clear D gene. Germline CDR1 is MNHNY and CDR2 is SVGAGI (reference sequence). The CDR3 has 13 amino acids. V lost 9 bases and J lost 4, with 15 bases in between. The DNA of the CDR3 is TGTGCCAGTAGGTATAACGGCGGCACTGAAGCTTTCTTT. Translated: CASRYNGGTEAFF.

The V call is TRBV7-9, the J call TRBJ2-5; 9 bases line up with TRBD2. V was pared by 1 base and J by 4 bases, with 7 bases of the junction left unmatched. CDR1 and CDR2 (germline): SEHNR, FQNEAQ (reference sequence). The CDR3 length is 16 residues. In nucleotides, the CDR3 is TGTGCCAGCAGCTTAGGACCGGCGGGAGGGCCAGAGACCCAGTACTTC. It translates to CASSLGPAGGPETQYF.

V gene TRBV9 combines with J gene TRBJ1-2; D ambiguous. CDR3 length: 12 residues. The V gene lost 0 bases and the J gene lost 4 bases, with 4 bases spanning the gap. CDR1 SGDLS and CDR2 YYNGEE come from the germline V gene. This CDR3 is CASSVDGYGYTF. CDR3 sequence (DNA): TGTGCCAGCAGCGTAGACGGCTATGGCTACACCTTC.

The chain couples TRBV19 to TRBJ2-3; the D gene is possibly TRBD1 (5 bases). Germline V gene sequence: CDR1 LNHDA, CDR2 SQIVND (reference sequence). The V and J ends lost 10 bases and 2 bases respectively, with 13 bases between them. This CDR3 has 13 residues. The CDR3 region is CATEDTLTDTQYF. CDR3 sequence (DNA): TGTGCCACCGAGGACACCCTCACAGATACGCAGTATTTT.